This T cell receptor (beta chain) was captured by sequencing in a study of Graves' ophthalmopathy and Graves' hyperthyroidism. Overall study findings and caveats: Blood also held most thyroid clonotypes expanded above 0.001 frequency. Predictions made by the model for ophthalmopathy progression reached roughly 71% sensitivity and roughly 75% specificity.

About this clonotype: Its antigen is undetermined.

CDR3 length: 15 amino acids. The V gene's germline CDR1 is SEHNR and CDR2 FQNEAQ (reference sequence). Trimming took 6 bases from V and 13 from J, leaving 25 bases between them. TCR beta CDR3 regions were amplified from RNA transcripts. HTBI primers were employed in first-round RT-PCR, then a second-round multiplex PCR followed. TCRdb redid the calling of the multiplex PCR reads with MiXCR, one entry per CDR3 protein. The table lists approximately 480,000 distinct CDR3 sequences, approximately 15% of them singletons. The study excluded patients with other autoimmune diseases, uncontrolled infections, pregnancy or lactation. As diagnostic evidence, clinical symptoms, serum thyroxine, TRAb, thyroid ultrasound and orbital computed tomography were relied upon.

This TCR was recovered from a woman aged 25 to 39 with Graves' ophthalmopathy. The chain employs TRBV7-9 and TRBJ2-4, with D unresolved. The sample was blood. The CDR3 coding sequence is TGTGCCAGCAGTCATGTGCTGGGCCTCTACAATGAGCAGTACTTC. It is translated as CASSHVLGLYNEQYF.